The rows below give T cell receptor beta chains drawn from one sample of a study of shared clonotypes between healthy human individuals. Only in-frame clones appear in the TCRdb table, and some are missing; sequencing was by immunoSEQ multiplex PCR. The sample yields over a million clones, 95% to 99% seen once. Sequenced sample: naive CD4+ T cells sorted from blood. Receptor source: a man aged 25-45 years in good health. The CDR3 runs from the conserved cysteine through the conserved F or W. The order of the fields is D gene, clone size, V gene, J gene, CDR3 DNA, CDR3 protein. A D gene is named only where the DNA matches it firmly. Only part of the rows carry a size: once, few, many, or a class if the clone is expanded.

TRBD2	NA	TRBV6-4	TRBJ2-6	TGTGCCAGCAGCCCAATGGGGGGGGGCTCTGGGGCCAACGTCCTGACTTTC	CASSPMGGGSGANVLTF
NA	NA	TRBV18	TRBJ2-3	TGTGCCAGCTCACCCGACGGCCAGGCCACAGATACGCAGTATTTT	CASSPDGQATDTQYF
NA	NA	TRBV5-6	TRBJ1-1	TGTGCCAGCAGCTTGTATCAAGGGCTTACCACTGAAGCTTTCTTT	CASSLYQGLTTEAFF
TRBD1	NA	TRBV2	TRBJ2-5	TGTGCCAGCAGTCGGGGACAGGGCTACCAAGAGACCCAGTACTTC	CASSRGQGYQETQYF
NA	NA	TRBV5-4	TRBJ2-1	TGTGCCAGCAGCTCAGAAAATGAGCAGTTCTTC	CASSSENEQFF
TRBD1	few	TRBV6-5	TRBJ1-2	TGTGCCAGCAGTCCCCGGACAGGGTCTGGCTACACCTTC	CASSPRTGSGYTF
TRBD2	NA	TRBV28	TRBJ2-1	TGTGCCAGCAGTTCGGAAGCGGGAAGACGCTACAATGAGCAGTTCTTC	CASSSEAGRRYNEQFF
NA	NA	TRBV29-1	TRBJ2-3	TGCAGCGTTGGGTTGGGCACAGATACGCAGTATTTT	CSVGLGTDTQYF
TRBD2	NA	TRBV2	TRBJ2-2	TGTGCCAGCAGTGAAGAGGTTGCGGGAGTCACCGGGGAGCTGTTTTTT	CASSEEVAGVTGELFF
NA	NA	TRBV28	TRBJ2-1	TGTGCCAGCAGTTTGATCCAGAATGAGCAGTTCTTC	CASSLIQNEQFF
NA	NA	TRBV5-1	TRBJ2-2	TGCGCCAGCAGCTTGGGGGGGCCGCACACCGGGGAGCTGTTTTTT	CASSLGGPHTGELFF
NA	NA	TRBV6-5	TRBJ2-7	TGTGCCAGCAGTTACTCGTCTCGGGAGAGGGAGCAGTACTTC	CASSYSSREREQYF
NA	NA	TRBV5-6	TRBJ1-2	TGTGCCAGCAGCCTCACAGACTATGGCTACACCTTC	CASSLTDYGYTF
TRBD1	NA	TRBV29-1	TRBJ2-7	TGCAGCGTGATAACGACAGGGGTCAGCGAGCAGTACTTC	CSVITTGVSEQYF
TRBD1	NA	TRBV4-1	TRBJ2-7	TGCGCCAGCAGCCTAACCATGACAGGGGCGATCTACGAGCAGTACTTC	CASSLTMTGAIYEQYF
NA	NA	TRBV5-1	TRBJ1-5	TGCGCCAGCAGCTTGGAAGGAGGCAACAAGCCCCAGCATTTT	CASSLEGGNKPQHF
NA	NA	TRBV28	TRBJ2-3	TGTGCCAGCAGTCCTACGACTCCAGATACGCAGTATTTT	CASSPTTPDTQYF
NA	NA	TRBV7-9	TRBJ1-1	TGTGCCAGCAGCTTATATGAGAACACTGAAGCTTTCTTT	CASSLYENTEAFF
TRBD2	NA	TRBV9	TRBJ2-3	TGTGCCAGCAGCGCACTTAGCGGGAGCACAGATACGCAGTATTTT	CASSALSGSTDTQYF
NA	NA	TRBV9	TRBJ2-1	TGTGCCAGCAGCCTCCCTCTCGGTGAGCAGTTCTTC	CASSLPLGEQFF
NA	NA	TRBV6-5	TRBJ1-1	TGTGCCAGCAGTTACTCCGGGATTCCGAACACTGAAGCTTTCTTT	CASSYSGIPNTEAFF
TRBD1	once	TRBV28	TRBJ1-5	TGTGCCAGCAGTCCGAGGACAGGGTGGTCATATAGCAATCAGCCCCAGCATTTT	CASSPRTGWSYSNQPQHF